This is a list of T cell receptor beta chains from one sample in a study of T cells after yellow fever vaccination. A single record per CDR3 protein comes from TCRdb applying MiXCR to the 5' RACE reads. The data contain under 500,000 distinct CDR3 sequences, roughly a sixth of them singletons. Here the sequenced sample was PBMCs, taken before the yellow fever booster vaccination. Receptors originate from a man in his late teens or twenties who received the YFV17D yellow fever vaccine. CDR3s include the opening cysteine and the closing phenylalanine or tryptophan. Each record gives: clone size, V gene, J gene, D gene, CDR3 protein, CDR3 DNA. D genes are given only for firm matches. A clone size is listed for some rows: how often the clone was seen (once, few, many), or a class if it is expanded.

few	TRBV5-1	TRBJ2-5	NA	CASSFRPIGETQYF	TGCGCCAGCAGCTTCAGGCCAATTGGAGAGACCCAGTACTTC
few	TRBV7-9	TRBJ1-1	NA	CASSLVRLANTEAFF	TGTGCCAGCAGCTTAGTCCGGCTAGCTAACACTGAAGCTTTCTTT
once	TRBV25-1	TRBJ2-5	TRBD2	CASSEPLAGLETQYF	TGTGCCAGCAGTGAACCACTAGCGGGTTTGGAGACCCAGTACTTC
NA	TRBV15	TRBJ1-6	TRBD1	CATSRDGRGKGSPLHF	TGTGCCACCAGCAGAGATGGCAGGGGGAAGGGATCACCCCTCCACTTT
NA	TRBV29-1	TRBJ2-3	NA	CSVGGRSGTDTQYF	TGCAGCGTTGGCGGCAGGTCTGGCACAGATACGCAGTATTTT
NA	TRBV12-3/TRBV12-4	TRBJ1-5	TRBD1	CASSADRGVSNQPQHF	TGTGCCAGCAGTGCGGACAGGGGAGTAAGCAATCAGCCCCAGCATTTT
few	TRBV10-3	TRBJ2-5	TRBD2	CAISEHGGSGYQETQYF	TGTGCCATCAGTGAGCATGGTGGTAGCGGGTACCAAGAGACCCAGTACTTC
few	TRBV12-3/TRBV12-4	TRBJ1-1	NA	CASSPRQNTEAFF	TGTGCCAGCAGTCCCCGACAGAACACTGAAGCTTTCTTT
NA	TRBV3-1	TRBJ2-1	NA	CASSQLSGGGEQFF	TGTGCCAGCAGCCAACTGTCCGGGGGTGGTGAGCAGTTCTTC
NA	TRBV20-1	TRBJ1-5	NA	CSAIIGRDANQPQHF	TGCAGTGCTATCATAGGTAGGGACGCGAATCAGCCCCAGCATTTT
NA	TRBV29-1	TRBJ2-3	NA	CSAVGRADTQYF	TGCAGCGCCGTCGGCAGGGCAGATACGCAGTATTTT
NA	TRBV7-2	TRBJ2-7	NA	CASSSWTARLYF	TGTGCCAGCAGCTCGTGGACCGCTAGGCTGTACTTC
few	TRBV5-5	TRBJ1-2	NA	CASSRKVTEINYGYTF	TGTGCCAGCAGCCGGAAGGTGACGGAGATTAACTATGGCTACACCTTC
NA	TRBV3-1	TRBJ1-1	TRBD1	CASSRRGGTEAFF	TGTGCCAGCAGCCGCAGGGGGGGCACTGAAGCTTTCTTT
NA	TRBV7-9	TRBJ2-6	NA	CASSSALGVIGANVLTF	TGTGCCAGCAGCTCCGCTTTAGGGGTAATTGGGGCCAACGTCCTGACTTTC
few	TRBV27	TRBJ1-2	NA	CASSSASGNYYGYTF	TGTGCCAGCAGTTCTGCGAGCGGTAACTACTATGGCTACACCTTC
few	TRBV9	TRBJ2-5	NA	CASSDAQETQYF	TGTGCCAGCAGCGACGCCCAAGAGACCCAGTACTTC
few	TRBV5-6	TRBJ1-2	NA	CASSLGDGNGYTF	TGTGCCAGCAGCTTGGGAGACGGAAACGGCTACACCTTC
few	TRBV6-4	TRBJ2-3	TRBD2	CASSRTGGDTDTQYF	TGTGCCAGCAGTCGTACGGGGGGGGACACAGATACGCAGTATTTT
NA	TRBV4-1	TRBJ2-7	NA	CASSERLVQYF	TGCGCCAGCAGCGAAAGACTCGTGCAGTACTTC
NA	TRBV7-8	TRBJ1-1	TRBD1	CASRPTGDMNTEAFF	TGTGCCAGCAGACCGACAGGGGACATGAACACTGAAGCTTTCTTT
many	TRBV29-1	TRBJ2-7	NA	CSVVPQVGYEQYF	TGCAGCGTTGTCCCACAGGTGGGCTACGAGCAGTACTTC
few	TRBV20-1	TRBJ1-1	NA	CSAPPTGHTEAFF	TGCAGTGCTCCACCGACAGGTCACACTGAAGCTTTCTTT
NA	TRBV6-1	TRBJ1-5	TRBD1	CASSGTGVNQPQHF	TGTGCCAGCAGTGGCACAGGGGTGAATCAGCCCCAGCATTTT
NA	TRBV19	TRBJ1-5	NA	CASSVLNQPQHF	TGTGCCAGTAGTGTCCTCAATCAGCCCCAGCATTTT
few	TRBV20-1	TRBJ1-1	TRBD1	CSAPRGNTEAFF	TGCAGTGCTCCCAGGGGGAATACTGAAGCTTTCTTT
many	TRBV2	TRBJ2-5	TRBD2	CASWTSGGASQETQYF	TGTGCCAGCTGGACTAGCGGGGGGGCGTCTCAAGAGACCCAGTACTTC
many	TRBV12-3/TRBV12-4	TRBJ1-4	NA	CASSLNGGMGEKLFF	TGTGCCAGCAGTTTAAACGGGGGCATGGGAGAAAAACTGTTTTTT
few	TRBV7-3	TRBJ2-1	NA	CASSTSVIRRQPYNEQFF	TGTGCCAGCAGCACATCTGTCATCAGGCGCCAGCCCTACAATGAGCAGTTCTTC
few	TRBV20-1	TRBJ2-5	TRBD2	CSARSREGETQYF	TGCAGTGCTAGATCCAGGGAGGGAGAGACCCAGTACTTC
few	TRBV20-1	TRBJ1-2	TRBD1	CSARDDRGDGYTF	TGCAGTGCTAGAGATGACAGGGGGGATGGCTACACCTTC
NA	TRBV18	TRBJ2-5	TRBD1	CASSSDRDGETQYF	TGTGCCAGCTCATCGGACAGGGATGGGGAGACCCAGTACTTC
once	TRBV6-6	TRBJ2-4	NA	CASCPGVAKNIQYF	TGTGCCAGCTGCCCCGGGGTAGCCAAAAACATTCAGTACTTC
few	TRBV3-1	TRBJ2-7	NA	CASSQGPEQYF	TGTGCCAGCAGCCAGGGGCCCGAGCAGTACTTC
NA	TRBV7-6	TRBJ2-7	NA	CASSDSGYEQYF	TGTGCCAGCAGCGACAGCGGCTACGAGCAGTACTTC
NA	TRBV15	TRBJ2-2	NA	CATRMGAWRTGELFF	TGTGCCACCAGGATGGGGGCCTGGCGCACCGGGGAGCTGTTTTTT
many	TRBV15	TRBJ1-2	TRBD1	CATSREGTAKNYGYTF	TGTGCCACCAGCAGAGAAGGGACAGCGAAAAACTATGGCTACACCTTC
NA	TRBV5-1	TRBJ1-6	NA	CASSLWEGLRSPLHF	TGCGCCAGCAGCTTGTGGGAGGGCCTACGCTCACCCCTCCACTTT
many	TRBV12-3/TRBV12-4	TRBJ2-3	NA	CASSPGVSTDTQYF	TGTGCCAGCAGTCCCGGGGTGAGCACAGATACGCAGTATTTT
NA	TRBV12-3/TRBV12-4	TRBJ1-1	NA	CASTPARGTEAFF	TGTGCCAGCACCCCCGCGCGAGGCACTGAAGCTTTCTTT
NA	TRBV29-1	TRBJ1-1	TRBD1	CSVATGAEAFF	TGCAGCGTAGCTACAGGGGCGGAGGCTTTCTTT
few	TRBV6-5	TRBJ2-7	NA	CASSARDNSYEQYF	TGTGCCAGCTCCGCTCGGGACAACTCCTACGAGCAGTACTTC
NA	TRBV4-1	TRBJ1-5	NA	CASSQVDQPQHF	TGCGCCAGCAGCCAAGTCGACCAGCCCCAGCATTTT
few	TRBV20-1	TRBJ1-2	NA	CSATDRFGYGYTF	TGCAGTGCTACAGACAGGTTTGGCTATGGCTACACCTTC
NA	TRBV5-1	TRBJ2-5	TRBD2	CASSWAPSGGATETQYF	TGCGCCAGCAGCTGGGCCCCTAGCGGGGGGGCCACGGAGACCCAGTACTTC
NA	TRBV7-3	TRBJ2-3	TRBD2	CASSKASGDTQYF	TGTGCCAGCAGCAAAGCTAGCGGCGATACGCAGTATTTT
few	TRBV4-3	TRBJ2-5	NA	CASSQDRGKETQYF	TGCGCCAGCAGCCAAGACCGGGGAAAAGAGACCCAGTACTTC
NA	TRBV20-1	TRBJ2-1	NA	CSARDLRAQGNEQFF	TGCAGTGCTAGAGATCTCCGAGCGCAGGGTAATGAGCAGTTCTTC
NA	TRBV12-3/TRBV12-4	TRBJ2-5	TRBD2	CASSTSWGLGSETQYF	TGTGCCAGCAGTACTTCATGGGGACTAGGGTCGGAGACCCAGTACTTC
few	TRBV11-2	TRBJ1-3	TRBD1	CASSLGLGYRGLSNTIYF	TGTGCCAGCAGCTTAGGCCTGGGATACAGGGGACTCTCGAACACCATATATTTT
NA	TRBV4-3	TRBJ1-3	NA	CASSRDRVSGNTIYF	TGCGCCAGCAGCCGCGATCGTGTTTCTGGAAACACCATATATTTT
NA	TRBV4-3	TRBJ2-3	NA	CASSQGFSSGEFSDTQYF	TGCGCCAGCAGCCAAGGGTTTTCTTCGGGGGAGTTCTCAGATACGCAGTATTTT
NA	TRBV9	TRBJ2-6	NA	CASSVADRNSGANVLTF	TGTGCCAGCAGCGTAGCCGATAGAAATTCTGGGGCCAACGTCCTGACTTTC
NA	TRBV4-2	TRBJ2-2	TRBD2	CASSQEGGGATGELFF	TGTGCCAGCAGCCAAGAGGGGGGAGGGGCCACCGGGGAGCTGTTTTTT